This record looks at one T cell receptor (beta chain) sequence and its context. TCRdb's copy holds only in-frame clones and misses some; the assay was immunoSEQ multiplex PCR. Of 350,000 to 550,000 clones listed, 80% to 90% are singletons. The data are from a study of blood T cell repertoires in COVID-19. The CDR3 runs 13 residues. Trimming shortened V by 6 bases and J by 10 bases, and 13 bases separated the two germline ends. Germline lookup yields CDR1 SEHNR and CDR2 FQNEAQ (reference sequence). The sample taken for sequencing was PBMCs or T cells enriched from blood (not recorded which). The chain joins TRBV7-9 to TRBJ1-6; tentatively, D is TRBD1 (6 bases). The sequence was obtained from a man aged 25-45 years who had recovered from COVID-19. Here the CDR3 DNA reads TGTGCCAGCAGGAGAGAGGGGGACTCACCCCTCCACTTT. It yields the protein CASRREGDSPLHF.